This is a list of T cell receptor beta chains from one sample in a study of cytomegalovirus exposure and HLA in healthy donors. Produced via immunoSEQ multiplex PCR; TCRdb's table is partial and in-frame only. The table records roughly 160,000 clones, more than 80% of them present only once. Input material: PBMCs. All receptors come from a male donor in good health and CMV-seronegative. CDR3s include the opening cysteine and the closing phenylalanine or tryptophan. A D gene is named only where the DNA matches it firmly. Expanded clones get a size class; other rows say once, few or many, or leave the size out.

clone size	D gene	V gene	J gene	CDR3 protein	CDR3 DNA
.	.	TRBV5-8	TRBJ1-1	CASSGGWRTEAFF	TGTGCCAGCTCCGGGGGGTGGAGGACTGAAGCTTTCTTT
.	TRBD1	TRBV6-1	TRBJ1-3	CASRGQGLGNTIYF	TGTGCCAGCAGGGGACAGGGGTTAGGAAACACCATATATTTT
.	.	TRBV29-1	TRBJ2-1	CSAQEVGTFGGEQFF	TGCAGCGCCCAAGAGGTAGGGACTTTTGGCGGTGAGCAGTTCTTC
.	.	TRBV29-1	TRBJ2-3	CSVGGRTTDTQYF	TGCAGCGTTGGGGGCAGGACCACAGATACGCAGTATTTT
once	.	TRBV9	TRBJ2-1	CASSVDLASSYNEQFF	TGTGCCAGCAGCGTAGATCTAGCGAGCTCCTACAATGAGCAGTTCTTC
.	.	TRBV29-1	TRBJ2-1	CSVASGDYNEQFF	TGCAGCGTTGCGAGCGGAGACTACAATGAGCAGTTCTTC
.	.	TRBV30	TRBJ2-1	CAWSWGDPEQFF	TGTGCCTGGAGTTGGGGGGACCCTGAGCAGTTCTTC
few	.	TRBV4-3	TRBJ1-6	CASSQDSPGYGSPLHF	TGCGCCAGCAGCCAAGATTCCCCAGGGTATGGTTCACCCCTCCACTTT
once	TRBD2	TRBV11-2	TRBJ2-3	CASSFLAASTDTQYF	TGTGCCAGCAGCTTCCTAGCGGCTAGCACAGATACGCAGTATTTT
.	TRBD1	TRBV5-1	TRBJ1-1	CASSLSGTGNTEAFF	TGCGCCAGCAGCTTGTCAGGGACAGGGAACACTGAAGCTTTCTTT
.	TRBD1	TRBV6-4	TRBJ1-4	CASSGSPGTDPEKLFF	TGTGCCAGCAGTGGATCCCCCGGGACAGATCCTGAAAAACTGTTTTTT
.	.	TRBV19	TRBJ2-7	CASRQVGTHEQYF	TGTGCCAGTAGACAGGTAGGAACCCACGAGCAGTACTTC
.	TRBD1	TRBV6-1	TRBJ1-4	CASSDNRGRKEKLFF	TGTGCCAGCAGTGACAACAGGGGGCGGAAGGAAAAACTGTTTTTT
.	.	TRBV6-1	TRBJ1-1	CASSGGRSTEAFF	TGTGCCAGCAGTGGTGGTAGGAGCACTGAAGCTTTCTTT
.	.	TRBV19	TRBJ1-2	CASSYGGGNYGYTF	TGTGCCAGTAGCTATGGGGGCGGTAACTATGGCTACACCTTC
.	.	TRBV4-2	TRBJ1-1	CASSLSMAYTEAFF	TGTGCCAGCAGCCTCTCCATGGCTTACACTGAAGCTTTCTTT
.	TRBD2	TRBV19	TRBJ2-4	CASSIGGDRGKNIQYF	TGTGCCAGTAGTATTGGGGGGGATCGGGGCAAAAACATTCAGTACTTC
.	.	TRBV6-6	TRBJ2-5	CASSYGAVRVQETQYF	TGTGCCAGCAGTTACGGGGCGGTGAGAGTCCAAGAGACCCAGTACTTC
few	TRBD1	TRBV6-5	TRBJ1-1	CASGRDRNTEAFF	TGTGCCAGCGGACGGGACAGAAACACTGAAGCTTTCTTT
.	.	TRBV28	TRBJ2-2	CASRMDGGGTGELFF	TGTGCCAGCAGAATGGATGGCGGTGGCACCGGGGAGCTGTTTTTT
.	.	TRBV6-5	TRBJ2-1	CASSAGPPNEQFF	TGTGCCAGCAGTGCGGGACCACCGAATGAGCAGTTCTTC
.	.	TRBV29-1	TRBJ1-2	CSAPTRDKANYGYTF	TGCAGCGCTCCGACCCGGGACAAAGCTAACTATGGCTACACCTTC
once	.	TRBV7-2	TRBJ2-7	CASSLDRSGEQYF	TGTGCCAGCAGCTTAGACAGGTCTGGCGAGCAGTACTTC
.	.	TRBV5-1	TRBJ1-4	CASSTGRGGEKLFF	TGCGCCAGCAGCACAGGGAGGGGAGGAGAAAAACTGTTTTTT
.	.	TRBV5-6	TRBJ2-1	CASSASSEQFF	TGTGCCAGCAGCGCTAGCAGTGAGCAGTTCTTC
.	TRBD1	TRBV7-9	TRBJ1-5	CASSRTGGNNQPQHF	TGTGCCAGCAGCCGGACAGGGGGGAATAATCAGCCCCAGCATTTT
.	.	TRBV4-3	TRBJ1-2	CASSQVEAGAAYGYPF	TGCGCCAGCAGCCAAGTCGAGGCAGGGGCGGCCTATGGCTACCCCTTC
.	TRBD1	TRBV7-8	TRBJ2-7	CASSEEGQAPRQYF	TGTGCCAGCAGTGAGGAGGGACAGGCCCCAAGGCAGTACTTC
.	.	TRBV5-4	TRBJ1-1	CASSLWAGTEAFF	TGTGCCAGCAGCTTGTGGGCAGGCACTGAAGCTTTCTTT
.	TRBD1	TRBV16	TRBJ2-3	CASSQRTGITDTQYF	TGTGCCAGCAGCCAAAGGACAGGGATCACAGATACGCAGTATTTT
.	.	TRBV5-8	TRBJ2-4	CASSLGALAKNIQYF	TGTGCCAGCAGCTTAGGAGCCCTAGCCAAAAACATTCAGTACTTC
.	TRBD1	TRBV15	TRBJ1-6	CATSPALDRVGSSPLHF	TGTGCCACCAGTCCAGCCCTCGACAGGGTGGGATCTTCACCCCTCCACTTT
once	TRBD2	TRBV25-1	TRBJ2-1	CASSEWSGTLNDEQFF	TGTGCCAGCAGTGAATGGAGCGGGACCCTCAATGATGAGCAGTTCTTC
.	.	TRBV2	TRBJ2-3	CAAAAELRDTQYF	TGTGCGGCTGCAGCGGAGCTGAGGGATACGCAGTATTTT
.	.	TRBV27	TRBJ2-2	CASSPLTGELFF	TGTGCCAGCAGCCCCCTTACCGGGGAGCTGTTTTTT
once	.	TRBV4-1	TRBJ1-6	CASSQEQGRGNSPLHF	TGCGCCAGCAGCCAAGAACAGGGCAGGGGTAATTCACCCCTCCACTTT
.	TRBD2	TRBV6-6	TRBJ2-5	CASSGRAGGGETQYF	TGTGCCAGCAGTGGGCGAGCGGGAGGGGGAGAGACCCAGTACTTC
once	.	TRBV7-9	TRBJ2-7	CASSLAGATGLEQYF	TGTGCCAGCAGCTTAGCGGGGGCGACCGGTCTCGAGCAGTACTTC
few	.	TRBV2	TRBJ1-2	CAGGQSPNGYTF	TGTGCCGGAGGACAGTCACCCAATGGCTACACCTTC
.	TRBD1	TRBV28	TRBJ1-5	CANSRDRGWNQPQHF	TGTGCCAACTCCCGGGACAGGGGGTGGAATCAGCCCCAGCATTTT
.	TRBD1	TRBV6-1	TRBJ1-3	CAILPEDRGLNTIYF	TGTGCCATCCTTCCCGAGGACAGGGGGCTGAACACCATATATTTT